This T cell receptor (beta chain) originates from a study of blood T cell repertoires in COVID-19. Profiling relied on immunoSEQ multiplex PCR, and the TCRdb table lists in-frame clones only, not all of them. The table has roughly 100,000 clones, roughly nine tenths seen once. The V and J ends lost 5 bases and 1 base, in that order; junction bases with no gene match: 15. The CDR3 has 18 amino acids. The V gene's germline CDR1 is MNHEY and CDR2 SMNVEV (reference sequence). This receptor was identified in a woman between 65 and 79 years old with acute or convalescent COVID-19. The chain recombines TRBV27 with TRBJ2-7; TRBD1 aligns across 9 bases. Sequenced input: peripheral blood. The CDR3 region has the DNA TGTGCCAGCAGTCTTCGACAGGGGGGCACTTTCCTATCCTACGAGCAGTACGTC. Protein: CASSLRQGGTFLSYEQYV.